A selection of T cell receptor beta chains follows, all from one sample in a study of blood T cell repertoires in COVID-19. The data were produced by immunoSEQ multiplex PCR, yet TCRdb's version contains in-frame clones alone and is incomplete. The profile covers fewer than 350,000 clones, with around 90% appearing a single time and approximately 7.5% taken by the ten largest. The sequenced sample was peripheral blood. These receptors originate from a woman younger than 45 with COVID-19, enrolled during active disease. Both conserved end residues are trimmed from each CDR3.

v_call,j_call,cdr3_aa
TRBV10-3,TRBJ1-1,AISGGTNTEAF
TRBV16,TRBJ1-1,ASSSQTGTNTEAF
TRBV5-6,TRBJ2-5,ASSLDRVQETQY
TRBV3-1/TRBV3-2,TRBJ1-4,ASSSPGEKLF
TRBV7-2,TRBJ1-2,ASSLRGGDYGYT
TRBV25-1,TRBJ1-5,ASRTGEQPQH
TRBV20-1,TRBJ1-4,SASGGQGNEKLF
TRBV2,TRBJ1-2,ASSPPRPAGGRQGYGYT
TRBV6-5,TRBJ1-1,ASSSLKGAGTEAF
TRBV7-9,TRBJ1-4,ASSSRQGALTATNEKLF
TRBV9,TRBJ2-5,ASSVEAEETQY
TRBV30,TRBJ2-7,AWRSDRGSLYEQY
TRBV7-9,TRBJ2-3,ASSRRGGDFFTDTQY
TRBV9,TRBJ2-5,ASSVTSEVQETQY
TRBV6-2/TRBV6-3,TRBJ2-1,ASSYPPLAGGPYNEQF
TRBV3-1/TRBV3-2,TRBJ2-5,ASSPALWAGRETQY
TRBV7-8,TRBJ2-5,ASSYDRGYGETQY
TRBV27,TRBJ2-3,ASSPLSGVGTQY
TRBV4-1,TRBJ2-1,ASSRSLAGVYNEQF
TRBV7-6,TRBJ2-6,ASSPRSSGANVLT
TRBV24-1,TRBJ2-5,ATSDPNPGTGGETQY
TRBV5-4,TRBJ2-7,ASSGRTSGIYEQY
TRBV29-1,TRBJ1-2,SVEGRRGGYT
TRBV5-1,TRBJ1-6,ASSVTGSGSPLH
TRBV27,TRBJ1-1,ASSFLGRNTEAF
TRBV24-1,TRBJ2-1,ATSDLGTGVSNEQF
TRBV7-8,TRBJ1-4,ASSLERGQNLNEKLF
TRBV4-3,TRBJ1-4,ASSQGRTVLNEKLF
TRBV19,TRBJ2-7,ASSMTVATYEQY
TRBV19,TRBJ2-1,ASTAGDEQF
TRBV4-3,TRBJ2-1,ASSPGGAPPTEQF
TRBV7-8,TRBJ1-3,ASSFDRGNTIY
TRBV19,TRBJ1-1,ASSTRTGGTEAF
TRBV30,TRBJ2-1,AWSVIRDRGHNEQF
TRBV28,TRBJ1-2,ASSPLRQGGGYT
TRBV29-1,TRBJ2-5,SVSWARGRETQY
TRBV5-4,TRBJ1-6,ASSLGPGGNSPLH
TRBV10-3,TRBJ2-1,AISQGSEQF
TRBV5-1,TRBJ2-3,ASSLGLRQGTDTQY
TRBV11-2,TRBJ2-5,ASTRAGETQY